The 4 T cell receptor beta chains below all came from one sample that was sequenced in a study of blood T cell repertoires in COVID-19. Produced via immunoSEQ multiplex PCR; TCRdb's table is partial and in-frame only. The data hold tens of thousands of clones, with 82% observed a single time. The source material was peripheral blood. These receptors originate from a woman aged 60 to 75 with acute or convalescent COVID-19.

V usage is TRBV24-1 and J usage is TRBJ2-1; 12 bases fit TRBD2. The junction had 5 bases not matched to a gene; V was cut back by 0 bases and J by 6 bases. Per the germline V gene, CDR1 is KGHDR and CDR2 is SFDVKD. This CDR3 spans 17 amino acids. Here the CDR3 reads CATSDLGLAGRTNEQFF. Here the CDR3 DNA reads TGTGCCACCAGTGATTTGGGACTAGCGGGACGAACCAATGAGCAGTTCTTC.

J is TRBJ1-4 and V is TRBV6-1; TRBD1 matches 7 bases. The CDR3 is made up of 14 amino acids. From germline, CDR1 is MNHNS and CDR2 SASEGT. The V segment lost 3 bases and the J segment 6 bases; nucleotides outside the gene matches: 4. CDR3 residues: CASSDRGQYEKLFF. CDR3 DNA sequence: TGTGCCAGCAGTGACCGGGGACAGTATGAAAAACTGTTTTTT.

This chain links TRBV12-3 or TRBV12-4 with TRBJ1-1, with 7 bases identical to TRBD1. This CDR3 is built from 13 residues. With V trimmed by 5 bases and J by 4 bases, 4 bases remained unmatched. The DNA of the CDR3 is TGTGCCAGCAGTCCTGGGACAGTCACTGAAGCTTTCTTT. Protein: CASSPGTVTEAFF.

The rearrangement joins TRBV18 to TRBJ1-2, with 7 positions matching TRBD1. V dropped 4 bases and J dropped 6; count of bases not matched to a gene: 5. Per germline, CDR1 KGHSH and CDR2 LQKENI. The CDR3 length is 13 residues. For the CDR3, the DNA is TGTGCCAGCTCACAGGGGACAGTAGATGGCTACACCTTC. Protein: CASSQGTVDGYTF.